Below, 14 T cell receptor beta chains from the same sample are listed, as sequenced in a study of identical twins. One entry per CDR3 protein, called by TCRdb with MiXCR from the 5' RACE reads. Among 600,000 to 850,000 distinct CDR3 sequences listed, about 18% were seen once. These data also formed part of another study, on T cells expressing NK-cell markers.

Specimen: PBMCs. These receptors originate from a woman under 30 in good health.

Only a few counts were recorded for this clonotype. The CDR3 nucleotides are TGTGCCAGCAGCGTAGAGGCTAGATCATACGAGCAGTACTTC. Translating it yields CASSVEARSYEQYF. The chain couples TRBV9 to TRBJ2-7, with D unclear. Trimming took 0 bases from V and 4 from J, leaving 11 bases between them. This CDR3 spans 14 amino acids. From germline, CDR1 is SGDLS and CDR2 YYNGEE.

The J gene is TRBJ2-6, the V gene TRBV12-5, with D hard to call. In germline, CDR1 is LGHNT, CDR2 FRNRAP. The CDR3 is made up of 15 amino acids. V gave up 5 bases and J gave up 3 bases, with 11 bases separating them. CDR3 region: CASGTSLGGANVLTF. The CDR3 nucleotides read TGTGCTAGTGGTACTTCTCTTGGTGGGGCCAACGTCCTGACTTTC. Full variable domain (rest looked up from reference TRBV12-5 and TRBJ2-6): DARVTQTPRHKVTEMGQEVTMRCQPILGHNTVFWYRQTMMQGLELLAYFRNRAPLDDSGMPKDRFSAEMPDATLATLKIQPSEPRDSAVYFCASGTSLGGANVLTFGAGSRLTVL.

Ten or more counts support this clonotype. J is TRBJ2-7 and V is TRBV5-1, with a tentative D call TRBD2 (6 bases). This CDR3 is built from 15 residues. Trimming cost V 0 bases and J 1 base, with 11 bases left between them. Germline V gene data show CDR1 as SGHRS and CDR2 as YFSETQ. The CDR3 is CASSLVVGGSYEQYF. Written as DNA, the CDR3 is TGCGCCAGCAGCTTGGTTGTGGGAGGATCCTACGAGCAGTACTTC.

The rearrangement joins TRBV9 to TRBJ1-5; D not resolved. Germline values: CDR1 SGDLS, CDR2 YYNGEE. V was shortened by 4 bases and J by 4 bases, with 15 bases between the two germline ends. This CDR3 region has 15 residues. The CDR3 here is CASSPSSGKNQPQHF. CDR3 bases: TGTGCCAGCAGCCCATCAAGCGGGAAGAATCAGCCCCAGCATTTT.

A few counts support this clonotype. The V call is TRBV18, the J call TRBJ1-6, with D unclear. Per the germline V gene, CDR1 is KGHSH and CDR2 is LQKENI. This CDR3 is built from 14 residues. The ends were cut back, 3 bases at V and 8 bases at J, with 11 bases in the middle. The CDR3 bases are TGTGCCAGCTCACCGACGACGCTCGATTCACCCCTCCACTTT. Translation: CASSPTTLDSPLHF.

The chain recombines TRBV27 with TRBJ1-5, with no clear D. Trimming cost V 0 bases and J 3 bases, with 6 bases left between them. The CDR3 runs 14 residues. The germline V gene has CDR1 MNHEY and CDR2 SMNVEV (reference sequence). Here the CDR3 DNA reads TGTGCCAGCAGTTTATCTGCTAACAATCAGCCCCAGCATTTT. Translation: CASSLSANNQPQHF.

The chain joins TRBV4-3 to TRBJ2-5, with D possibly TRBD1 on 6 matching bases. V gave up 0 bases and J gave up 1 base, with 9 bases separating them. Germline V lookup: CDR1 LGHNA, CDR2 YSLEER. This CDR3 is built from 15 residues. CDR3 nucleotides: TGCGCCAGCAGCCAAGATAGGGGGATCCAAGAGACCCAGTACTTC. It yields the protein CASSQDRGIQETQYF.

The chain employs TRBV6-1 and TRBJ1-6; a possible D gene is TRBD1 (6 bases). CDR3 length: 14 residues. The V and J ends lost 6 bases and 12 bases respectively, with 18 bases between them. Germline V lookup: CDR1 MNHNS, CDR2 SASEGT. CDR3 loop: CASSSDWVGGPLHF. In DNA form, the CDR3 reads TGTGCCAGCAGCTCCGACTGGGTAGGGGGACCCCTCCACTTT.

The rearrangement joins TRBV6-1 to TRBJ2-2; the D is unclear. This CDR3 is 13 amino acids long. The germline V gene encodes CDR1 MNHNS and CDR2 SASEGT. The V and J ends lost 6 bases and 4 bases respectively, with 9 bases between them. Here the CDR3 reads CASSIKGTGELFF. CDR3 DNA: TGTGCCAGCAGCATTAAAGGCACCGGGGAGCTGTTTTTT.

The chain has TRBV20-1 and TRBJ2-3, with 7 bases aligning to TRBD2. V lost 6 bases to trimming and J lost 0 bases; unmatched junction nucleotides: 3. Germline V lookup: CDR1 DFQATT, CDR2 SNEGSKA (reference sequence). The CDR3 loop spans 13 amino acids. The CDR3 protein is CSALAGSTDTQYF. The CDR3 DNA is TGCAGTGCCTTAGCGGGTAGCACAGATACGCAGTATTTT.

This clonotype has just one count. The chain combines TRBV5-1 with TRBJ1-2, with 7 bases identical to TRBD1. The CDR3 runs to 15 residues. Germline CDR1 is SGHRS and CDR2 is YFSETQ. The V and J ends lost 3 bases and 0 bases, in that order; junction bases with no gene match: 5. The chain's CDR3 is CASSSTTGTNYGYTF. The CDR3 bases are TGCGCCAGCAGCTCCACGACAGGGACTAACTATGGCTACACCTTC.

The chain joins TRBV2 to TRBJ2-5; no definite D call. Germline assignment: CDR1 SNHLY and CDR2 FYNNEI. The CDR3 loop spans 12 amino acids. Trimming took off 7 bases at V and 1 base at J, with 7 bases between the two ends. The CDR3 here is CASIQSQETQYF. Here the CDR3 DNA reads TGTGCCAGCATACAGTCCCAAGAGACCCAGTACTTC.

This clonotype was detected a few times. This sequence joins TRBV2 and TRBJ1-6; no clear D gene. V lost 2 bases to trimming and J lost 9 bases, with 20 bases between them. Germline values: CDR1 SNHLY, CDR2 FYNNEI. CDR3 length: 17 residues. The DNA of the CDR3 is TGTGCCAGCAGTGAAAGAACAATGGTGATTCAGAGTTCACCCCTCCACTTT. Protein: CASSERTMVIQSSPLHF.

This clonotype has just a few counts. The rearrangement uses TRBV6-1 and TRBJ1-2; 7 bases are shared with TRBD1. Unmatched junction bases numbered 6, after V lost 0 bases and J lost 5 bases. This CDR3 is 15 amino acids long. In germline, CDR1 is MNHNS, CDR2 SASEGT. CDR3 coding DNA: TGTGCCAGCAGTGAAGCAGGCAGGGGGATTTATGGCTACACCTTC. Translating it yields CASSEAGRGIYGYTF.